This T cell receptor beta chain was captured by sequencing in a study of blood T cell repertoires in COVID-19. At the level of the study: T cells, B-cell-depleted T cells, or PBMCs provided the cDNA or gDNA that served as material.

The table came from immunoSEQ multiplex PCR; TCRdb's copy has only in-frame clones and leaves some out. The sample lists 250,000 to 400,000 clones, approximately 88% occurring once. This CDR3 has 15 residues. The germline CDR1 and CDR2 sequences are MDHEN and SYDVKM. With 10 bases removed from V and 0 bases from J, the gap between germline ends came to 13 bases. The chain couples TRBV28 to TRBJ1-6, with D maybe TRBD1 (6 bases). This TCR came from a woman aged 25-40 years with COVID-19, enrolled during active disease. The sequenced sample consisted of peripheral blood. CDR3 in DNA: TGTGCCACCCTGGAGACAGGCTCCTATAATTCACCCCTCCACTTT. It encodes CATLETGSYNSPLHF.